This T cell receptor (beta chain) was captured in a study of shared clonotypes between healthy human individuals. General study points: It was the few donors that limited the genetic and exposure-history diversity represented.

As regards this clone: As yet, its antigen is unknown. No conserved phenylalanine or tryptophan is present at the end of the CDR3, so a read error is the likely explanation.

The CDR3 is 16 residues long. V was pared by 8 bases and J by 0 bases, with 6 bases of the junction left unmatched. Per germline, CDR1 SGHTA and CDR2 FQGNSA. Researchers divided each subset's genomic DNA evenly across several immunoSEQ plates. On ten immunoSEQ deep assay plates, unsorted PBMC DNA was sequenced. Original analysis: Junction-only immunoSEQ data arrived without quality scores, meaning filtering differed. Measured with immunoSEQ multiplex PCR; TCRdb has only the in-frame clones, and not every one. From that table come the V and J calls and clone size; the DNA was used to work out D and trimming. Of more than 400,000 clones detected, roughly 80% appear once; the ten largest clones hold about an eighth.

The sample comprised PBMCs. This chain joins TRBV7-2 and TRBJ1-5, with TRBD1 identical over 11 bases. The source of this sequence is a woman aged 40 to 55 in good health. Some clones in this sample may be carry-over from other donors' samples. Written as DNA, the CDR3 is TGTGCCAGCCGGGACAGGGGGGCTTATAGCAATCAGCCCCAGCATCTT. It encodes CASRDRGAYSNQPQHL.